The T cell receptor beta chain described here comes from a study of T-cell reconstitution after alpha-beta-depleted transplantation in children. Preparation of the TCRbeta library involved a method that used unique molecular identifiers. TCRdb re-analysed the PCR reads in MiXCR, keeping a single row per CDR3 protein. This sample has more than 100,000 distinct CDR3 sequences, with 20% to 25% found just once. The trim removed 5 bases at V and 8 bases at J, leaving 6 bases unmatched. There are 14 residues in the CDR3. This clonotype showed up just a few times. The sequences come from PBMCs, mostly from graft donor cells, collected 180 days after TCRalphabeta/CD19-depleted stem cell transplant. The chain carries TRBV12-3 or TRBV12-4 and TRBJ1-3, with 10 nucleotides matching TRBD1. This receptor was obtained from a male patient between 2 and 15 years old who had a stem cell transplant for chronic granulomatous disease, so the T cells may come from the graft donor. The CDR3 sequence: CASSLTGGADTIYF. The CDR3 DNA reads TGTGCCAGCAGTCTGACAGGGGGCGCGGACACCATATATTTT.